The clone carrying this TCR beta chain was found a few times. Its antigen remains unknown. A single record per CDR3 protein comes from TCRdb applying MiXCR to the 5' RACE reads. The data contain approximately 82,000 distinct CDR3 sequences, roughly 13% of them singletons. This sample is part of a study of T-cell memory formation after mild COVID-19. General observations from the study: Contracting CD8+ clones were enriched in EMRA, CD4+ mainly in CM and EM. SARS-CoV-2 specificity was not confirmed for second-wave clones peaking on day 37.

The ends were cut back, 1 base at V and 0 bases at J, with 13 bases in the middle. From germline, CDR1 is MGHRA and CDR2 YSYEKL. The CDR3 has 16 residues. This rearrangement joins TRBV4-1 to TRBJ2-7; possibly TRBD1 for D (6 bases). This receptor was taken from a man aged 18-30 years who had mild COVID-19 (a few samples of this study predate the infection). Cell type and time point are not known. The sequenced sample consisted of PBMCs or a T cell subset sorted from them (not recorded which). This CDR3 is CASSQVSTTGSYEQYF. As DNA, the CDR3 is TGCGCCAGCAGCCAAGTTTCCACGACAGGCTCCTACGAGCAGTACTTC.